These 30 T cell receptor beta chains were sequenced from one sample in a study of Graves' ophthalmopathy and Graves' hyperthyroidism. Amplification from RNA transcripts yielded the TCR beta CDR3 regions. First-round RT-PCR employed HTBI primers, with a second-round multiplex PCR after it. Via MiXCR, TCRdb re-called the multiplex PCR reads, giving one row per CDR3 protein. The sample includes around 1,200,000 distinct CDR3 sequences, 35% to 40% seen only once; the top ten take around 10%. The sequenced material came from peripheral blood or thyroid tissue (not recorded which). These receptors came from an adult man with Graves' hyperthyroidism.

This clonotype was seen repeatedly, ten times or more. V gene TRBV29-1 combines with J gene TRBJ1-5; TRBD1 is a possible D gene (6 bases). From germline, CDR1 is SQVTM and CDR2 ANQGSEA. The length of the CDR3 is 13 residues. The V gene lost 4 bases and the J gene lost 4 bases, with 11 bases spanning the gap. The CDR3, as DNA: TGCAGCGTTGCTAAAGGGGGGAATCAGCCCCAGCATTTT. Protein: CSVAKGGNQPQHF.

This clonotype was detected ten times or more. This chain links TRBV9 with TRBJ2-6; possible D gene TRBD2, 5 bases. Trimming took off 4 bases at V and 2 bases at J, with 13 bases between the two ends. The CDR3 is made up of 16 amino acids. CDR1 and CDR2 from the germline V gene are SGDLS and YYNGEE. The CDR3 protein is CASSPDLEAGANVLTF. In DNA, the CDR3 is TGTGCCAGCAGCCCCGATTTGGAGGCTGGGGCCAACGTCCTGACTTTC.

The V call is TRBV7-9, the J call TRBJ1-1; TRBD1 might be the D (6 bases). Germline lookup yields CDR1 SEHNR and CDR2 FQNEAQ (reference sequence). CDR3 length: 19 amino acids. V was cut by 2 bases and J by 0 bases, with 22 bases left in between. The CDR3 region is CASSLLNGRTDGMNTEAFF. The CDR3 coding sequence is TGTGCCAGCAGCTTACTGAATGGGCGGACAGATGGAATGAACACTGAAGCTTTCTTT.

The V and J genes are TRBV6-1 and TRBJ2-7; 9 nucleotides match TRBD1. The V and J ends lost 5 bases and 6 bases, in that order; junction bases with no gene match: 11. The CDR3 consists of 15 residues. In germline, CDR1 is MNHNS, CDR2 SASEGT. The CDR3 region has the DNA TGTGCCAGCAGTCCTCCAGGGACAGGGAAGGTCGAGCAGTACTTC. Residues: CASSPPGTGKVEQYF.

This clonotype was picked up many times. For the CDR3, the DNA is TGTGCCAGCAGTTTAACATCTAACTATGGCTACACCTTC. It is translated as CASSLTSNYGYTF. The chain uses TRBV12-3 or TRBV12-4 and TRBJ1-2; D is undetermined. The CDR3 spans 13 residues. V lost 2 bases and J lost 0, with 4 bases in between.

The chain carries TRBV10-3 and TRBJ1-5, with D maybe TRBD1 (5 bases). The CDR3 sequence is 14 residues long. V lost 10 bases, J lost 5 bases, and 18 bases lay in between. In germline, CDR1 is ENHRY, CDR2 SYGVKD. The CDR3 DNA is TGTGCCAGCAGCACCGGGGGGATTCATCAGCCCCAGCATTTT. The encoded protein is CASSTGGIHQPQHF.

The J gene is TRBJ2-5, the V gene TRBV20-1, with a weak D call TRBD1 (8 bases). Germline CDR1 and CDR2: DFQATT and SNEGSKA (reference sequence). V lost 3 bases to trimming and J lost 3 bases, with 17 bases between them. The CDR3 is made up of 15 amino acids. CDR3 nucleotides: TGCAGTGCTAGGGGAGGGACAGGCTACGAAGAGACCCAGTACTTC. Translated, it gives CSARGGTGYEETQYF.

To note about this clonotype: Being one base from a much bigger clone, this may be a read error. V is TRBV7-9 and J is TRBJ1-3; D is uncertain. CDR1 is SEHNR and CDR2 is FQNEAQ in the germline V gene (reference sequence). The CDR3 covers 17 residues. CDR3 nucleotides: TGTGCCGGCAGCTTAGAGTCTAAGACATACTCTGGAAACACCATATATTTT. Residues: CAGSLESKTYSGNTIYF.

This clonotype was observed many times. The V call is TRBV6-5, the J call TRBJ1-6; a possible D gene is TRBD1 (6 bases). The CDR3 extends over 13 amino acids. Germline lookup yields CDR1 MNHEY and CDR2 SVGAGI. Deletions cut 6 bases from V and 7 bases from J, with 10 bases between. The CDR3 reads CASRDRPNSPLHF. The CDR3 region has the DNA TGTGCCAGCAGGGACAGACCGAATTCACCCCTCCACTTT.

CDR3 DNA sequence: TGTGCCAGCAGTCCCCCCACAGGGCACACTGAAGCTTTCTTT. Its protein product is CASSPPTGHTEAFF. The chain links TRBV12-3 or TRBV12-4 to TRBJ1-1; possible D gene TRBD1, 6 bases. This CDR3 contains 14 residues. V was pared by 5 bases and J by 3 bases, with 13 bases between.

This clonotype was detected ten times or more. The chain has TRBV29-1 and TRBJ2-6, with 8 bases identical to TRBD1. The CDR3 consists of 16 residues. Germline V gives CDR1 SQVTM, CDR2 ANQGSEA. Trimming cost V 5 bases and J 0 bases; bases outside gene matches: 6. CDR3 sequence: CSVSTGVLSGANVLTF. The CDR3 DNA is TGCAGCGTTTCGACAGGGGTCCTCTCTGGGGCCAACGTCCTGACTTTC.

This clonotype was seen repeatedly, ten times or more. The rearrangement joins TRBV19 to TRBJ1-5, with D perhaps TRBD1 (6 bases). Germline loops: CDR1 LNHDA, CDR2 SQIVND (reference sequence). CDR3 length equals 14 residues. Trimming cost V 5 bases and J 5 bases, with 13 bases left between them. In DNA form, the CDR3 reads TGTGCCAGTAGTCCCGGAGGGGGAGATCAGCCCCAGCATTTT. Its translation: CASSPGGGDQPQHF. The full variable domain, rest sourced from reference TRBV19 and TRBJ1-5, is DGGITQSPKYLFRKEGQNVTLSCEQNLNHDAMYWYRQDPGQGLRLIYYSQIVNDFQKGDIAEGYSVSREKKESFPLTVTSAQKNPTAFYLCASSPGGGDQPQHFGDGTRLSIL.

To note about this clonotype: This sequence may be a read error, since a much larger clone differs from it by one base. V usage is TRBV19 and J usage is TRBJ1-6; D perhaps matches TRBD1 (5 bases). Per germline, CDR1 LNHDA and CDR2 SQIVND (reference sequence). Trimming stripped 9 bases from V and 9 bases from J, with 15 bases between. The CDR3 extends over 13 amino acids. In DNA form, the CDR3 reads TGTGCCAGCACGGGGGGGGGAAGTTCACCCCTCCACTTT. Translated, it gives CASTGGGSSPLHF.

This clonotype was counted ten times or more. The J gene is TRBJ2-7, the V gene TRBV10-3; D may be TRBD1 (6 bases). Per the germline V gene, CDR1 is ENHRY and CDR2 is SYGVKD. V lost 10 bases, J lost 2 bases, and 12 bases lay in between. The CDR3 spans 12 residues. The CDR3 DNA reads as TGTGCCAATGGGGGCGATCCCTACGAGCAGTACTTC. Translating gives CANGGDPYEQYF.

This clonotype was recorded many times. CDR3 bases: TGTGCCAGCAATTGGGACAGGGACAATCAGCCCCAGCATTTT. Amino acid sequence: CASNWDRDNQPQHF. The J gene is TRBJ1-5, the V gene TRBV2; TRBD1 matches at 9 bases. The CDR3 consists of 14 residues. Germline V gene lookup returns CDR1 SNHLY and CDR2 FYNNEI. Unmatched junction bases numbered 4, after V lost 7 bases and J lost 3 bases.

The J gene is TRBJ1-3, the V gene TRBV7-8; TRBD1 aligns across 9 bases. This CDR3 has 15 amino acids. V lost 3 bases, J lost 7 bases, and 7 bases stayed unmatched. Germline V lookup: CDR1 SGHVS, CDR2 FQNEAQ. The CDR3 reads CASSFRDRVGNTIYF. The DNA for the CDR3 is TGTGCCAGCAGCTTCAGGGACAGGGTCGGGAACACCATATATTTT. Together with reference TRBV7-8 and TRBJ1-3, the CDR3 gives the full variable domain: GAGVSQSPRYKVAKRGQDVALRCDPISGHVSLFWYQQALGQGPEFLTYFQNEAQLDKSGLPSDRFFAERPEGSVSTLKIQRTQQEDSAVYLCASSFRDRVGNTIYFGEGSWLTVV.

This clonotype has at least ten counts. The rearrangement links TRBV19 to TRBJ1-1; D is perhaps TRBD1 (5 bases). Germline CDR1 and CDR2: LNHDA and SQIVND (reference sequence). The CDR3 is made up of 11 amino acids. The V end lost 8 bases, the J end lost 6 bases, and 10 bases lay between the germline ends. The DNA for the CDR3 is TGTGCCAGTTTTGGCAGGGCTGAAGCTTTCTTT. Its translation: CASFGRAEAFF.

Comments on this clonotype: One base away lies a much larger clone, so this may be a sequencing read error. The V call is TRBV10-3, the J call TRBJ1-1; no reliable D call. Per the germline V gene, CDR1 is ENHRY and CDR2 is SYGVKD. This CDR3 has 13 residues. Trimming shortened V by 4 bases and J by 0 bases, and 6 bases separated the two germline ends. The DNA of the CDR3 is TGTGCCATCAGTGTCGCCATGAACACTGAAGCTTTCTTT. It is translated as CAISVAMNTEAFF.

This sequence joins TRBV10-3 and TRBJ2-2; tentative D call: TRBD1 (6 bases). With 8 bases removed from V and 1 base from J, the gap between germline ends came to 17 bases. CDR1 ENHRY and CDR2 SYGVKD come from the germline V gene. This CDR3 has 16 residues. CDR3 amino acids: CAIPAQETGNTGELFF. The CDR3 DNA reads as TGTGCCATCCCCGCACAGGAGACAGGGAACACCGGGGAGCTGTTTTTT.

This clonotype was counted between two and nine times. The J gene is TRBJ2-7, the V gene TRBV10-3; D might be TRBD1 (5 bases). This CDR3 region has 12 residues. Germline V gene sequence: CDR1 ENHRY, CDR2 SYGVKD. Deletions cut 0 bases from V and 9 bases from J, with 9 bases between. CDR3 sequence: CAISESLRGQYF. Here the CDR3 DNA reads TGTGCCATCAGTGAGTCGCTAAGGGGGCAGTACTTC.

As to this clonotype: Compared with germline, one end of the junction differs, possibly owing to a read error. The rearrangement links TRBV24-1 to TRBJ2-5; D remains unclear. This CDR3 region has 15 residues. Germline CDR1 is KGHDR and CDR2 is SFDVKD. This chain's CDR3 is CASSLAVAAQETQYF. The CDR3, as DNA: TGCGCCAGCAGCTTGGCCGTTGCGGCCCAAGAGACCCAGTACTTC.

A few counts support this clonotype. The CDR3 nucleotides read TGTGCCAGCAGTGGTGCACTGAGGGAGACCCAGTACTTC. Protein product: CASSGALRETQYF. The rearrangement joins TRBV27 to TRBJ2-5, with D unclear. Between the trimmed V and J ends, which lost 5 bases and 5 bases, there was a span of 12 bases. Germline assignment: CDR1 MNHEY and CDR2 SMNVEV (reference sequence). The CDR3 has 13 amino acids.

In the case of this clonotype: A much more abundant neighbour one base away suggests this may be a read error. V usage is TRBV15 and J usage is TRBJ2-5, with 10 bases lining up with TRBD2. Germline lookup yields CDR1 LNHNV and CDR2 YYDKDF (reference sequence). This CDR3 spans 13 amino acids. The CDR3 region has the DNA TGTGCCACCAGCAGCCTAGCGGGAGAGAGCCAGTACTTC. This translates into CATSSLAGESQYF.

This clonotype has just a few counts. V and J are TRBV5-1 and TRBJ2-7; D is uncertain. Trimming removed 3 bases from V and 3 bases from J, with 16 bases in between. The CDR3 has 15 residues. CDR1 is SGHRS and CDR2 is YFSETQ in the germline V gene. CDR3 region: CASSSENAPGYEQYF. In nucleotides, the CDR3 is TGCGCCAGCAGCTCAGAAAATGCCCCTGGCTACGAGCAGTACTTC.

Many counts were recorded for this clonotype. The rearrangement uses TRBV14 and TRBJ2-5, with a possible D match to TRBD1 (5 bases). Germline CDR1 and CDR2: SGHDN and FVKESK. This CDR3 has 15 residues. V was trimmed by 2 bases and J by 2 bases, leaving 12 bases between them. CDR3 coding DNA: TGTGCCAGCAGCCAAAGCATAGGGGCACAAGAGACCCAGTACTTC. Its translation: CASSQSIGAQETQYF.

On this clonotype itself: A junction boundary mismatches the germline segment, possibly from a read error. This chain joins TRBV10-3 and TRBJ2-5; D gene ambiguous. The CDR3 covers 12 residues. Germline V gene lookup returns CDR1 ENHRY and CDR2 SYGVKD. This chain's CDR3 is CATSDRGRTQYF. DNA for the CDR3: TGTGCCACCAGTGACCGCGGACGGACCCAGTACTTC.

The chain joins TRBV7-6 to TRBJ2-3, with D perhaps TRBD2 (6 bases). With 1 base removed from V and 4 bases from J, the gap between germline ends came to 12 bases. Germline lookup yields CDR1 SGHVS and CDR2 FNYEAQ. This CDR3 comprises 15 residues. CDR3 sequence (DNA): TGTGCCAGCAGCTTAGGGTACGGGAGCCCAGATACGCAGTATTTT. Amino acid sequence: CASSLGYGSPDTQYF.

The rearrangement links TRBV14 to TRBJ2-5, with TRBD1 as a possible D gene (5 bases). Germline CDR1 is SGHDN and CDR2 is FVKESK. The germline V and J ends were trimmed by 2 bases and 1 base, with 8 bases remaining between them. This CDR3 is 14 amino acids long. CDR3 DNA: TGTGCCAGCAGCCAATGGACAAGCCAAGAGACCCAGTACTTC. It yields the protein CASSQWTSQETQYF.

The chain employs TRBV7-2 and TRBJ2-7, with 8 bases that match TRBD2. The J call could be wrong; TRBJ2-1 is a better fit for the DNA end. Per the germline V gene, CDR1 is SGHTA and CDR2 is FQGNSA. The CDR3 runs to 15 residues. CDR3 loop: CASSLAGGTYNEQFF. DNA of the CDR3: TGTGCCAGCAGCTTGGCGGGAGGAACCTACAATGAGCAGTTCTTC.

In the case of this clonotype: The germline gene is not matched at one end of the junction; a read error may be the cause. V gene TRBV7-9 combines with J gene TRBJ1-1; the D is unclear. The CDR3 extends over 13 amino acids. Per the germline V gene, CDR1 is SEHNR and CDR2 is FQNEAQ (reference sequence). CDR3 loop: CSSSYQRTAGAFF. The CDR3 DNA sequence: TGTTCCAGCAGTTACCAGAGGACCGCCGGAGCTTTCTTT. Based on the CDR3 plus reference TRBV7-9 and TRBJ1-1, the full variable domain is DTGVSQNPRHKITKRGQNVTFRCDPISEHNRLYWYRQTLGQGPEFLTYFQNEAQLEKSRLLSDRFSAERPKGSFSTLEIQRTEQGDSAMYLCSSSYQRTAGAFFGQGTRLTVV.